Listed below are T cell receptor beta chains from one sample, sequenced in a study of beta chain features in type 1 diabetes. TCRdb's table, derived via immunoSEQ multiplex PCR, lists solely in-frame clones and lacks some. The top ten hold about 0.087% of the sample, which has hundreds of thousands of clones, around 16% seen once. The specimen sequenced was naive CD4+ T cells from blood. These receptors were taken from a man in his late teens or twenties in good health. CDR3s include the opening cysteine and the closing phenylalanine or tryptophan. The order of the fields is J gene, V gene, D gene, clone size, CDR3 DNA, CDR3 protein. D genes are given only for firm matches. Size is omitted from some rows. Given values are once, few, many or a class for expanded clones.

TRBJ1-2	TRBV2	TRBD1	few	TGTGCCAGCAGTGTAGGGACAGTGGGCTATGGCTACACCTTC	CASSVGTVGYGYTF
TRBJ1-1	TRBV5-6	-	few	TGTGCCAGCAGCTTGGGGGTTCTCACGAGGGCGCACACTGAAGCTTTCTTT	CASSLGVLTRAHTEAFF
TRBJ2-7	TRBV28	TRBD2	few	TGTGCCAGCAGCTCACCCCCTCTTTTAGCGGGAGGGCTCCACGAGCAGTACTTC	CASSSPPLLAGGLHEQYF
TRBJ1-5	TRBV7-2	TRBD1	-	TGTGCCAGCAGCGCTACAGGGGTCCAGCCCCAGCATTTT	CASSATGVQPQHF
TRBJ2-2	TRBV12-5	TRBD1	few	TGTGCTAGTGGCCCCGACAGGGGTCGGGAGCTGTTTTTT	CASGPDRGRELFF
TRBJ1-1	TRBV28	TRBD1	-	TGTGCCAGCAGTTTGTGGGACAGGGGGCCGCAGGGTGAAGCTTTCTTT	CASSLWDRGPQGEAFF
TRBJ2-4	TRBV18	-	-	TGTGCCAGCTCATTAGGACACGGGAAAAACATTCAGTACTTC	CASSLGHGKNIQYF
TRBJ1-4	TRBV4-3	-	few	TGCGCCAGCAGCCCCGCTGACAGGAGTCGGGAAAAACTGTTTTTT	CASSPADRSREKLFF
TRBJ2-7	TRBV19	-	few	TGTGCCAGTAGTATAGATTGGGCTACCCGTTACGAGCAGTACTTC	CASSIDWATRYEQYF
TRBJ2-1	TRBV5-1	TRBD2	-	TGCGCCAGCAGCTCGTTAGCGGGAGGGCCAAGGAATGAGCAGTTCTTC	CASSSLAGGPRNEQFF
TRBJ2-2	TRBV28	-	-	TGTGCCAGCAGTTTAGTGGGAACCGGGGAGCTGTTTTTT	CASSLVGTGELFF
TRBJ1-1	TRBV4-3	-	-	TGCGCCAGCAGCCAAGATTGGGGCGCGAGCACTGAAGCTTTCTTT	CASSQDWGASTEAFF
TRBJ1-2	TRBV4-2	-	-	TGTGCCAGCAGCCAAGATGGGCAGGGTGGTGGCTACACCTTC	CASSQDGQGGGYTF
TRBJ2-3	TRBV29-1	-	few	TGCAGCGCCCGAAGAGGGGATACGCAGTATTTT	CSARRGDTQYF
TRBJ2-3	TRBV4-1	-	-	TGCGCCAGCAGCCAACTCACAGATACGCAGTATTTT	CASSQLTDTQYF
TRBJ2-1	TRBV12-5	-	few	TGTGCTAGTGGTTTGAGGTTCTGGGGGGAAAGCTCCTACAATGAGCAGTTCTTC	CASGLRFWGESSYNEQFF
TRBJ2-1	TRBV29-1	TRBD1	few	TGCAGCGTTGACGGACAGGGGGCGTGGGGTGAGCAGTTCTTC	CSVDGQGAWGEQFF
TRBJ1-1	TRBV25-1	TRBD1	few	TGTGCCAGCAGGGAGACAGGGGGCACTGAAGCTTTCTTT	CASRETGGTEAFF
TRBJ2-2	TRBV27	TRBD2	-	TGTGCCAGCAGTAGGACTAGATTGGCAGCCGGGGAGCTGTTTTTT	CASSRTRLAAGELFF
TRBJ1-2	TRBV28	-	few	TGTGCCAGCAGCTCTTCGCCCTCCCATGGCTACACCTTC	CASSSSPSHGYTF